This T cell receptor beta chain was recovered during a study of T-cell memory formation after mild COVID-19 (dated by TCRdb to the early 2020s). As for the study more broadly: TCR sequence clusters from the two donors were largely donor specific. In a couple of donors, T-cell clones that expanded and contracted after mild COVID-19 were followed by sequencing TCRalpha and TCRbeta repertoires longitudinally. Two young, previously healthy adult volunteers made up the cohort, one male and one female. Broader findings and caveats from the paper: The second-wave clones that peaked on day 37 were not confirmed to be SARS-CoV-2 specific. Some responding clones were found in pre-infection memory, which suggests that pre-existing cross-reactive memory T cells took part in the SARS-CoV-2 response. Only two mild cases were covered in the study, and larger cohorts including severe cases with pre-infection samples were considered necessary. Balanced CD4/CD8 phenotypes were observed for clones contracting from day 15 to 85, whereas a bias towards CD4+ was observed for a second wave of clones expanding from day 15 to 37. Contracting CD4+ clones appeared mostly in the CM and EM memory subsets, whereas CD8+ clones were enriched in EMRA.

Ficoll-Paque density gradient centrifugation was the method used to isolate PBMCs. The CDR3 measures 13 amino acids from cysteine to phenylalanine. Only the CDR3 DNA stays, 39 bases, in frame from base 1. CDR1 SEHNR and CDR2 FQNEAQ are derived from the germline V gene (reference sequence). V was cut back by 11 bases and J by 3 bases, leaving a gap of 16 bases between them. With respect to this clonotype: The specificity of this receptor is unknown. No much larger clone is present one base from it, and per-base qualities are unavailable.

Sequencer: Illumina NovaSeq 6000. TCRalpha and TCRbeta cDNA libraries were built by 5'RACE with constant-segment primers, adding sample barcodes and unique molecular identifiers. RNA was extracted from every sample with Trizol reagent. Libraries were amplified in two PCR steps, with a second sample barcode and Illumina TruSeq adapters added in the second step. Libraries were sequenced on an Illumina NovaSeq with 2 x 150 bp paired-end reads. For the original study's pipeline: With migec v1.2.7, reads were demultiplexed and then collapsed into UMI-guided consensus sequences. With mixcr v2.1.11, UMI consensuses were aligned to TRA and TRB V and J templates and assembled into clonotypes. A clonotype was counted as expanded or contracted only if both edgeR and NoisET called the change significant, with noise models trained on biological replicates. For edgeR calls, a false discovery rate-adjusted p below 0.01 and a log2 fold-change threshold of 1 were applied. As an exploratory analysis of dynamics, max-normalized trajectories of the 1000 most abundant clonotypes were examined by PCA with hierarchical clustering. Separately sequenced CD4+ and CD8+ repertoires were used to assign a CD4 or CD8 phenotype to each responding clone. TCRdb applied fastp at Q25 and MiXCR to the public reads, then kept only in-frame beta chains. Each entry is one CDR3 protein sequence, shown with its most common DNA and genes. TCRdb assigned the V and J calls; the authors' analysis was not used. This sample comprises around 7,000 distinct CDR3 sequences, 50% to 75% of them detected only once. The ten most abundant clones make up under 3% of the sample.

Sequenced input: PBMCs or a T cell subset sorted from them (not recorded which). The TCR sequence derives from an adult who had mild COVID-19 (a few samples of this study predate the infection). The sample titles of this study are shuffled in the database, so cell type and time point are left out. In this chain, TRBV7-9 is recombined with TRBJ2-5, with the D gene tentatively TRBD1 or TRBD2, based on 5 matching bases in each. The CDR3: CAGSGAREETQYF. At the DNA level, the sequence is TGTGCCGGTTCCGGGGCCCGGGAAGAGACCCAGTACTTC.